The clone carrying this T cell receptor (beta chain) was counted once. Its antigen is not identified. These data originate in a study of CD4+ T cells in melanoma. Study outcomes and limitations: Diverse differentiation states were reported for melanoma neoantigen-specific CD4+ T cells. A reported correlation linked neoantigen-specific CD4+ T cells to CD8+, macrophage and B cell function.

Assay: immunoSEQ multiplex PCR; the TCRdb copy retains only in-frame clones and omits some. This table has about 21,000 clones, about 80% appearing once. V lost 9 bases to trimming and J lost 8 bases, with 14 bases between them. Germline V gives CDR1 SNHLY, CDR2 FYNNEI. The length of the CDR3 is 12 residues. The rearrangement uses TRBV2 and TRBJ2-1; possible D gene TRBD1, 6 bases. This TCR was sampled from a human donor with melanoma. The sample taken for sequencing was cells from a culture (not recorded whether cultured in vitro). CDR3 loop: CASRTEIHEQFF. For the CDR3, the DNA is TGTGCCAGTCGGACAGAAATCCATGAGCAGTTCTTC.